The 17 T cell receptor beta chains listed next were all sequenced from one sample in a study of identifying expanded T cells in peripheral blood. Sequencing used immunoSEQ multiplex PCR; TCRdb keeps in-frame clones, though not all of them. This table holds 81,000 or so clones, roughly 89% found once. Material for sequencing was blood. All receptors derive from a person aged 18 to 75 in good health.

The chain is built from TRBV10-2 and TRBJ1-1; D gene uncertain. Trimming stripped 8 bases from V and 0 bases from J, with 10 bases between. This CDR3 spans 13 amino acids. Germline V gene sequence: CDR1 WSHSY, CDR2 SAAADI. The CDR3 reads CASGESMNTEAFF. The CDR3 DNA is TGCGCCAGCGGGGAGTCTATGAACACTGAAGCTTTCTTT.

The chain employs TRBV5-4 and TRBJ2-2; no definite D call. The V end was cut by 1 base, the J end by 7 bases, with 14 bases between. This CDR3 is built from 15 residues. CDR1 is SGHNT and CDR2 is YYREEE in the germline V gene (reference sequence). DNA of the CDR3: TGTGCCAGCAGCTTGATAGGGTCGATGGGCGGGGAGCTGTTTTTT. The encoded protein is CASSLIGSMGGELFF.

With respect to this clone: Other DNA sequences in this sample translate to the same CDR3. The chain employs TRBV19 and TRBJ2-5; D uncertain. In germline, CDR1 is LNHDA, CDR2 SQIVND (reference sequence). The CDR3 covers 13 residues. Trimming stripped 2 bases from V and 0 bases from J, with 4 bases between. The CDR3 nucleotides are TGTGCCAGTAGTATACAGGACCAAGAGACCCAGTACTTC. It specifies CASSIQDQETQYF.

CDR3: CASSDSIAGAGELFF. Written as DNA, the CDR3 is TGTGCCAGCAGTGACTCGATAGCGGGAGCCGGGGAGCTGTTTTTT. The chain employs TRBV6-4 and TRBJ2-2, with TRBD2 matching over 9 bases. This CDR3 comprises 15 residues. The germline V gene encodes CDR1 MRHNA and CDR2 SNTAGT. Trimming cost V 0 bases and J 6 bases; bases outside gene matches: 2.

V usage is TRBV10-3 and J usage is TRBJ1-5; D is possibly TRBD1 (5 bases). Per germline, CDR1 ENHRY and CDR2 SYGVKD. The CDR3 is 13 residues long. V was pared by 7 bases and J by 4 bases, with 11 bases between. This CDR3 is CAITDGGNQPQHF. In nucleotides, the CDR3 is TGTGCCATCACCGACGGGGGGAATCAGCCCCAGCATTTT.

The chain has TRBV5-4 and TRBJ2-3; D unclear. Trimming removed 3 bases from V and 2 bases from J, with 4 bases in between. This CDR3 comprises 12 residues. Germline-derived CDR1 and CDR2 are SGHNT and YYREEE (reference sequence). The CDR3 here is CASSSNTDTQYF. The CDR3 DNA reads TGTGCCAGCAGCTCCAACACAGATACGCAGTATTTT.

The rearrangement links TRBV28 to TRBJ2-1, with TRBD2 identical over 9 bases. Germline loops: CDR1 MDHEN, CDR2 SYDVKM. V gave up 7 bases and J gave up 1 base; unmatched junction bases: 14. The CDR3 runs to 18 residues. CDR3 bases: TGTGCCAGCATAGGCGGGAGGGCCTCTCGTGTATCCTACAATGAGCAGTTCTTC. It is translated as CASIGGRASRVSYNEQFF.

CDR3 region: CASSLMGTIRNEQFF. The CDR3 DNA sequence: TGTGCCAGCAGCTTAATGGGGACAATTAGGAATGAGCAGTTCTTC. The chain combines TRBV7-8 with TRBJ2-1; D is possibly TRBD1 (6 bases). Trimming stripped 2 bases from V and 7 bases from J, with 15 bases between. This CDR3 region has 15 residues. Germline V CDR1 and CDR2: SGHVS, FQNEAQ.

The chain combines TRBV6-4 with TRBJ1-2; no firm D call. This CDR3 spans 13 amino acids. Germline V lookup: CDR1 MRHNA, CDR2 SNTAGT. Trimming took 3 bases from V and 8 from J, leaving 13 bases between them. CDR3 in amino acids: CASSEQPLGGYTF. CDR3 coding DNA: TGTGCCAGCAGTGAGCAACCCCTTGGCGGCTACACCTTC.

The rearrangement uses TRBV29-1 and TRBJ2-7; D possibly uses TRBD1 or TRBD2 (5 bases each). Germline V lookup: CDR1 SQVTM, CDR2 ANQGSEA. V gave up 7 bases and J gave up 4 bases, with 17 bases separating them. The CDR3 is 13 residues long. The CDR3 is CSATRTGAYEQYF. Written as DNA, the CDR3 is TGCAGCGCCACCAGGACTGGGGCTTACGAGCAGTACTTC.

This clone has only a few counts. The rearrangement joins TRBV5-4 to TRBJ2-7; 9 bases are shared with TRBD1. V was clipped by 0 bases and J by 3 bases; unmatched bases: 7. The CDR3 covers 16 residues. Germline CDR1 reads SGHNT; CDR2 reads YYREEE (reference sequence). In DNA form, the CDR3 reads TGTGCCAGCAGCTTGGGTACGGGACAGGGAAACTACGAGCAGTACTTC. Its protein product is CASSLGTGQGNYEQYF.

The genes are TRBV6-4 and TRBJ2-4, with D possibly TRBD1 on 5 matching bases. The CDR3 covers 17 residues. Trimming cost V 8 bases and J 0 bases, with 20 bases left between them. Germline V CDR1 and CDR2: MRHNA, SNTAGT. The CDR3 DNA is TGTGCCAGCGGCGGAGACAGCCCCCTTGGAGCCAAAAACATTCAGTACTTC. Protein product: CASGGDSPLGAKNIQYF.

V and J are TRBV28 and TRBJ2-1, with D unresolved. V was clipped by 6 bases and J by 2 bases, with 11 bases between them. The CDR3 runs to 14 residues. The V gene's germline CDR1 is MDHEN and CDR2 SYDVKM. CDR3 amino acids: CASRSPIAYNEQFF. CDR3 nucleotides: TGTGCCAGCAGATCACCTATAGCCTACAATGAGCAGTTCTTC. Supplemented by reference TRBV28 and TRBJ2-1, the full variable domain reads DVKVTQSSRYLVKRTGEKVFLECVQDMDHENMFWYRQDPGLGLRLIYFSYDVKMKEKGDIPEGYSVSREKKERFSLILESASTNQTSMYLCASRSPIAYNEQFFGPGTRLTVL.

This clone was seen a few times. The V and J genes are TRBV4-1 and TRBJ2-2; D not resolved. Germline CDR1 is MGHRA and CDR2 is YSYEKL. V was pared by 3 bases and J by 7 bases, with 6 bases between. This CDR3 contains 12 residues. The CDR3 here is CASSQAGGELFF. The CDR3 DNA reads TGCGCCAGCAGCCAGGCAGGCGGGGAGCTGTTTTTT.

A few counts support this clone. The rearrangement joins TRBV11-2 to TRBJ2-7; perhaps D is TRBD1 or TRBD2 (5 bases each). This CDR3 spans 15 amino acids. The germline V and J ends were trimmed by 2 bases and 0 bases, with 11 bases remaining between them. Germline CDR1 is SGHAT and CDR2 is FQNNGV. The CDR3 nucleotides are TGTGCCAGCAGCTTAACCGGGGACGGCTCCTACGAGCAGTACTTC. This encodes CASSLTGDGSYEQYF.

V usage is TRBV10-3 and J usage is TRBJ2-1; 7 bases agree with TRBD1. Germline lookup yields CDR1 ENHRY and CDR2 SYGVKD. V lost 6 bases to trimming and J lost 0 bases; unmatched junction nucleotides: 8. The CDR3 extends over 16 amino acids. The CDR3 DNA sequence: TGTGCCATCAGCACAGGGGAAGGGAGCTCCTACAATGAGCAGTTCTTC. Its protein product is CAISTGEGSSYNEQFF.

CDR3 in amino acids: CASSGGTSGRLAYDGELFF. CDR3 bases: TGTGCCAGCAGTGGTGGGACTAGCGGGAGGTTGGCGTACGACGGGGAGCTGTTTTTT. The chain is built from TRBV2 and TRBJ2-2; 15 bases align to TRBD2. Germline CDR1 reads SNHLY; CDR2 reads FYNNEI. The CDR3 covers 19 residues. With V trimmed by 4 bases and J by 7 bases, 13 bases remained unmatched. Full variable domain (missing parts from reference TRBV2 and TRBJ2-2): EPEVTQTPSHQVTQMGQEVILRCVPISNHLYFYWYRQILGQKVEFLVSFYNNEISEKSEIFDDQFSVERPDGSNFTLKIRSTKLEDSAMYFCASSGGTSGRLAYDGELFFGEGSRLTVL.